These 4 T cell receptor beta chains share one sample of origin, sequenced in a study of T cell repertoires in cytomegalovirus infection. From the reads, TCRdb called clonotypes with MiXCR, one entry per CDR3 protein. The sample comprises about 440,000 distinct CDR3 sequences, around 32% of which are singletons, and around 15% rests with the top ten. Sample: PBMCs. Receptors originate from a human donor in good health (CMV status not recorded). Some clones in this sample may be carry-over from other donors' samples.

This clonotype was counted only a few times. The V and J genes are TRBV6-5 and TRBJ2-7; weak D call: TRBD2 (5 bases). CDR3 length: 15 residues. V dropped 2 bases and J dropped 1 base, with 12 bases sitting between them. Looked up from germline, CDR1 is MNHEY and CDR2 is SVGAGI. In DNA form, the CDR3 reads TGTGCCAGCAGTTACACCGGGGTCGGTTCCTACGAGCAGTACTTC. Translating it yields CASSYTGVGSYEQYF.

The chain carries TRBV5-5 and TRBJ2-3; D may correspond to TRBD1 or TRBD2 (5 bases each). Trimming shortened V by 2 bases and J by 2 bases, and 15 bases separated the two germline ends. The germline V gene has CDR1 SGHKS and CDR2 YYEKEE (reference sequence). The CDR3 is 16 amino acids. This CDR3 is CASSFRDRSFTDTQYF. The CDR3 DNA is TGTGCCAGCAGCTTTAGGGACCGCTCCTTCACAGATACGCAGTATTTT.

This chain connects TRBV6-6 to TRBJ1-6; possibly TRBD1 for D (5 bases). The V gene lost 5 bases and the J gene lost 6 bases, with 14 bases spanning the gap. CDR3 length: 15 amino acids. Germline V gene lookup returns CDR1 MNHNY and CDR2 SVGAGI (reference sequence). The CDR3 nucleotides read TGTGCCAGCAGTAACAAAAGCGGGGCTAATTCACCCCTCCACTTT. Encoded protein: CASSNKSGANSPLHF.

The chain has TRBV28 and TRBJ1-6; D may be TRBD1 (5 bases). Trimming shortened V by 5 bases and J by 0 bases, and 11 bases separated the two germline ends. In germline, CDR1 is MDHEN, CDR2 SYDVKM. CDR3 length equals 16 residues. CDR3 DNA sequence: TGTGCCAGCAGTCCCCACGGGGGCTCCTATAATTCACCCCTCCACTTT. Translating gives CASSPHGGSYNSPLHF.